This T cell receptor (beta chain) was observed in a study of blood T cell repertoires in COVID-19. Overall study: Donors in the United States, Italy and Spain gave samples during acute or convalescent COVID-19.

In the study's own analysis: Researchers report that nucleated cell counts were estimated from reference gene primer amplification. Some clones are missing from TCRdb's copy, which holds only in-frame ones; the method was immunoSEQ multiplex PCR. V and J calls and clone size are those listed in that table; D and trimming were worked out from the DNA. The sample gives approximately 110,000 clones, around 84% of which show up once; approximately 1.5% is in the top ten. V gave up 3 bases and J gave up 2 bases; unmatched junction bases: 0. CDR1 is MNHNS, CDR2 SASEGT, per germline. This CDR3 spans 13 amino acids.

The rearrangement joins TRBV6-1 to TRBJ1-2; 7 bases are shared with TRBD1. The material sequenced was peripheral blood. The sequence was obtained from a man in his forties with acute or convalescent COVID-19. CDR3 bases: TGTGCCAGCAGTGAGGGACAGAACTATGGCTACACCTTC. This codes for CASSEGQNYGYTF.